Listed below are T cell receptor beta chains from one sample, sequenced in a study of early T cells in non-severe SARS-CoV-2 infection. TCRdb called the 5' RACE reads again in MiXCR, with one record for every CDR3 protein. The profile shows tens of thousands of distinct CDR3 sequences, approximately 12% of them singletons. Sequencing was done on a sample of whole blood. The receptors were sampled from an adult who was a healthcare worker with PCR-confirmed SARS-CoV-2 infection or an uninfected control (not recorded which). Both conserved end residues are part of each CDR3. The D gene is left open where the match is weak. Only some rows state a clone size, as once, few, many or a class for expanded clones.

CDR3	DNA	J	length	V	D	size
CASSVQRGSYNEQFF	TGTGCCAGTAGTGTCCAGCGGGGCTCCTACAATGAGCAGTTCTTC	TRBJ2-1	15	TRBV19	TRBD2	many
CASSLVRRGTGELFF	TGTGCCAGCAGCTTAGTAAGGCGGGGCACCGGGGAGCTGTTTTTT	TRBJ2-2	15	TRBV7-2	NA	many
CASSFPMANTEAFF	TGTGCCAGCAGCTTCCCCATGGCGAACACTGAAGCTTTCTTT	TRBJ1-1	14	TRBV7-9	NA	NA
CASSLRLTGGTDTQYF	TGTGCCAGCAGCTTGCGGTTAACAGGGGGCACAGATACACAGTATTTT	TRBJ2-3	16	TRBV7-2	TRBD1	many
CSARADRGDWHEQFF	TGCAGTGCTAGAGCGGACAGGGGAGATTGGCATGAGCAGTTCTTC	TRBJ2-1	15	TRBV20-1	TRBD1	NA
CSVEREDSYEQYF	TGCAGCGTTGAACGGGAGGACTCCTACGAGCAGTACTTC	TRBJ2-7	13	TRBV29-1	TRBD2	many
CASSSTYEQYF	TGTGCCAGCAGCTCGACCTACGAGCAGTACTTC	TRBJ2-7	11	TRBV7-9	NA	few
CASSQDRQTQYF	TGTGCCAGCAGCCAAGATAGGCAGACCCAGTACTTC	TRBJ2-5	12	TRBV3-1	NA	few
CSAGRGNNEKLFF	TGCAGCGCCGGACGGGGCAACAATGAAAAACTGTTTTTT	TRBJ1-4	13	TRBV29-1	NA	NA
CASSLEGNEQFF	TGTGCCAGCAGCCTTGAGGGTAATGAGCAGTTCTTC	TRBJ2-1	12	TRBV4-2	NA	many
CASSLAGEVEDTQYF	TGTGCCAGCAGCTTAGCCGGAGAGGTCGAGGATACGCAGTATTTT	TRBJ2-3	15	TRBV7-6	NA	few
CSVRTGQQETQYF	TGCAGCGTCCGGACAGGCCAACAAGAGACCCAGTACTTC	TRBJ2-5	13	TRBV29-1	TRBD1	many
CASSPRTGGTGVGYTF	TGTGCCAGCAGTCCGAGGACAGGGGGGACCGGGGTTGGCTACACCTTC	TRBJ1-2	16	TRBV27	TRBD1	many
CASSRGEGIKNTQYF	TGTGCCAGCAGCCGGGGGGAGGGCATTAAGAATACGCAGTATTTT	TRBJ2-3	15	TRBV7-9	TRBD2	many
CASSSPGGKYNEQFF	TGTGCCAGCAGTTCGCCGGGGGGAAAATACAATGAGCAGTTCTTC	TRBJ2-1	15	TRBV28	TRBD2	NA
CASSQVYEQYF	TGTGCCAGCAGCCAAGTCTACGAGCAGTACTTC	TRBJ2-7	11	TRBV3-1	NA	NA
CASSLTSGSTDTQYF	TGTGCCAGCAGCTTAACGAGCGGGAGCACAGATACGCAGTATTTT	TRBJ2-3	15	TRBV7-3	NA	many
CASSNRDRNSYEQYF	TGTGCCAGCAGCAACCGGGACCGAAACTCCTACGAGCAGTACTTC	TRBJ2-7	15	TRBV11-1	NA	NA
CASSSSSYEQYF	TGTGCCAGCAGTTCCTCCTCCTACGAGCAGTACTTC	TRBJ2-7	12	TRBV6-2/TRBV6-3	NA	many
CSVEAWGASSYEQYF	TGCAGCGTTGAAGCCTGGGGAGCAAGCTCCTACGAGCAGTACTTC	TRBJ2-7	15	TRBV29-1	NA	many
CASNLDRKILSEQYF	TGTGCCAGCAACCTAGACAGGAAGATCCTAAGCGAGCAGTACTTC	TRBJ2-7	15	TRBV2	NA	many
CASSRGFADTQYF	TGTGCCAGCAGCAGAGGGTTTGCAGATACGCAGTATTTT	TRBJ2-3	13	TRBV27	NA	many
CSVASSSGNTIYF	TGCAGCGTTGCCTCGAGCTCTGGAAACACCATATATTTT	TRBJ1-3	13	TRBV29-1	NA	few
CASSPRENTEAFF	TGTGCCAGCAGCCCCAGGGAGAACACTGAAGCTTTCTTT	TRBJ1-1	13	TRBV6-2/TRBV6-3	NA	many
CAWDRDVDTEAFF	TGTGCCTGGGACAGGGACGTGGACACTGAAGCTTTCTTT	TRBJ1-1	13	TRBV30	TRBD1	many
CASSLGIAGSYSYNEQFF	TGTGCCAGCAGTTTAGGGATAGCGGGTTCCTACTCCTACAATGAGCAGTTCTTC	TRBJ2-1	18	TRBV27	TRBD2	few
CASSQGQGTVYEQYF	TGTGCCAGCAGCCAGGGACAGGGGACGGTCTACGAGCAGTACTTC	TRBJ2-7	15	TRBV7-2	TRBD1	many
CASSPRGGSGANVLTF	TGTGCCAGCTCACCGAGGGGCGGCTCTGGGGCCAACGTCCTGACTTTC	TRBJ2-6	16	TRBV18	NA	few
CASCQGSGSTDTQYF	TGTGCCAGCTGCCAGGGTAGCGGGAGCACAGATACGCAGTATTTT	TRBJ2-3	15	TRBV4-2	TRBD2	many
CASSYGRGGLPGNTIYF	TGTGCCAGCAGTTACGGCAGGGGCGGACTCCCTGGAAACACCATATATTTT	TRBJ1-3	17	TRBV6-6	NA	few
CASSWGGQPQHF	TGTGCCAGCAGCTGGGGAGGCCAGCCCCAGCATTTT	TRBJ1-5	12	TRBV7-2	NA	few
CASSQGMIAAGFF	TGTGCCAGCAGCCAAGGGATGATAGCGGCAGGGTTCTTC	TRBJ2-1	13	TRBV3-1	NA	NA
CPAGGLAFF	TGCCCCGCCGGGGGGTTAGCTTTCTTT	TRBJ1-1	9	TRBV29-1	NA	NA
CASSQRLAYEQYF	TGTGCCAGCAGCCAAAGACTGGCCTACGAGCAGTACTTC	TRBJ2-7	13	TRBV3-1	NA	few
CASSLGGNSSSYEQYF	TGTGCCAGCAGCTTGGGAGGGAACTCGAGTTCCTACGAGCAGTACTTC	TRBJ2-7	16	TRBV5-7	NA	many
CASQRQTGYQETQYF	TGCGCCAGCCAGCGGCAAACTGGGTACCAAGAGACCCAGTACTTC	TRBJ2-5	15	TRBV4-1	NA	many
CASSLAGGASTGELFF	TGTGCCAGCAGCTTGGCGGGGGGAGCGAGCACCGGGGAGCTGTTTTTT	TRBJ2-2	16	TRBV5-4	TRBD2	many
CASSHGTSGHQETQYF	TGTGCCAGCAGCCACGGGACTAGCGGACACCAAGAGACCCAGTACTTC	TRBJ2-5	16	TRBV2	TRBD2	many
CASKYEDRHYEQYF	TGCGCCAGCAAATACGAGGACAGGCATTACGAGCAGTACTTC	TRBJ2-7	14	TRBV5-1	TRBD1	few
CATSDFGRTGSNEQFF	TGTGCCACCAGTGATTTCGGACGGACAGGGAGCAATGAGCAGTTCTTC	TRBJ2-1	16	TRBV24-1	TRBD1	NA
CSAWTSGGVNEQFF	TGCAGTGCGTGGACTAGCGGAGGTGTCAATGAGCAGTTCTTC	TRBJ2-1	14	TRBV20-1	TRBD2	NA
CACRDTYEQYF	TGTGCCTGCCGGGACACCTACGAGCAGTACTTC	TRBJ2-7	11	TRBV30	NA	many
CSVQGRVNEKLFF	TGCAGCGTTCAGGGCAGGGTAAATGAAAAACTGTTTTTT	TRBJ1-4	13	TRBV29-1	NA	NA
CSAHFGTENQPQHF	TGCAGTGCTCACTTCGGGACCGAGAATCAGCCCCAGCATTTT	TRBJ1-5	14	TRBV20-1	NA	many
CSGLRVDTQYF	TGCAGCGGTTTAAGAGTAGATACGCAGTATTTT	TRBJ2-3	11	TRBV29-1	NA	many
CASSRGLATYEQYF	TGTGCCAGCAGCCGGGGACTAGCGACCTACGAGCAGTACTTC	TRBJ2-7	14	TRBV7-2	TRBD2	many
CASSRTGGLQETQYF	TGTGCCAGCTCGCGGACAGGGGGCTTACAAGAGACCCAGTACTTC	TRBJ2-5	15	TRBV18	TRBD1	few
CASSLYARSSGANVLTF	TGTGCCAGCAGTTTATATGCACGGAGCTCTGGGGCCAACGTCCTGACTTTC	TRBJ2-6	17	TRBV27	NA	few
CASSLAPDSYEQYF	TGTGCCAGCAGCTTGGCCCCGGATTCCTACGAGCAGTACTTC	TRBJ2-7	14	TRBV5-5	NA	few
CASSLGQGGYTF	TGTGCCAGCAGTTTAGGTCAGGGCGGCTACACCTTC	TRBJ1-2	12	TRBV28	NA	many
CASLGARGTGTEAFF	TGTGCCAGCCTCGGGGCGAGGGGAACGGGCACTGAAGCTTTCTTT	TRBJ1-1	15	TRBV18	NA	many
CSARASSLGYEQYF	TGCAGTGCTAGAGCATCGAGCTTGGGCTACGAGCAGTACTTC	TRBJ2-7	14	TRBV20-1	NA	NA
CASSFLGSGKIDEQFF	TGTGCCAGCAGTTTTCTTGGTAGCGGGAAGATCGATGAGCAGTTCTTC	TRBJ2-1	16	TRBV12-3/TRBV12-4	TRBD2	NA
CATSDDRGETYNEQFF	TGTGCCACCAGTGATGACAGGGGCGAAACCTACAATGAGCAGTTCTTC	TRBJ2-1	16	TRBV24-1	TRBD1	many
CSVMDGNTEAFF	TGCAGCGTCATGGACGGGAACACTGAAGCTTTCTTT	TRBJ1-1	12	TRBV29-1	NA	many